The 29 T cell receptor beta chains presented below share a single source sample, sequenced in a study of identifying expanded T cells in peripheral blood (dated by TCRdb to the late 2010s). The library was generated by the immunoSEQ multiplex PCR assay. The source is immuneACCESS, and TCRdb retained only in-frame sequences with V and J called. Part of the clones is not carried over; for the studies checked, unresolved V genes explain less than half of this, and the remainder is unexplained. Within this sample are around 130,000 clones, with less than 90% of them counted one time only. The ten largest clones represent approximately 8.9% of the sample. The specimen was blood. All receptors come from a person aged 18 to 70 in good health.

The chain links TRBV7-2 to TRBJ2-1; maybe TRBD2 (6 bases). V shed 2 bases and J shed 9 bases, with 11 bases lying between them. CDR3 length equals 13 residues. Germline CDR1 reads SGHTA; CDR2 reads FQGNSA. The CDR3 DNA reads TGTGCCAGCAGCTTAACTAGCTCGGGTGAGCAGTTCTTC. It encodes CASSLTSSGEQFF.

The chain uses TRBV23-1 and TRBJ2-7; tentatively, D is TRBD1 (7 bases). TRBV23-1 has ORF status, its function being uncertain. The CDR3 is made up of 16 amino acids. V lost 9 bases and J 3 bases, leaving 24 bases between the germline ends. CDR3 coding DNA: TGCGCCAGGATTCAGGGGTGCACAGGGGACTTCTACGAGCAGTACTTC. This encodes CARIQGCTGDFYEQYF.

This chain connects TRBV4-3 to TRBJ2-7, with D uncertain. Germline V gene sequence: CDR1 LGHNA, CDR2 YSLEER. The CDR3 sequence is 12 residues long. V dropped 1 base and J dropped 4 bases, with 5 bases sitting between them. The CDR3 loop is CASSQVGYEQYF. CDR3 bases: TGCGCCAGCAGCCAAGTAGGATACGAGCAGTACTTC.

The CDR3 protein is CASSQTRTDTQYF. In DNA, the CDR3 is TGTGCCAGCAGCCAAACTAGGACAGATACGCAGTATTTT. V is TRBV14 and J is TRBJ2-3, with a tentative D call TRBD2 (5 bases). The length of the CDR3 is 13 residues. The V gene lost 2 bases and the J gene lost 3 bases, with 6 bases spanning the gap. Germline V CDR1 and CDR2: SGHDN, FVKESK.

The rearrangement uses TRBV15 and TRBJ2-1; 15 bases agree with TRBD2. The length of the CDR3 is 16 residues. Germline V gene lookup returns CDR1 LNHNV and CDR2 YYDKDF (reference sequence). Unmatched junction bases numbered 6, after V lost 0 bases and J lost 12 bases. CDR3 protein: CATSRDGGLAGGGQFF. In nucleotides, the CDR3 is TGTGCCACCAGCAGAGACGGGGGACTAGCGGGAGGAGGGCAGTTCTTC. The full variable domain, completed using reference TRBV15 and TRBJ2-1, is DAMVIQNPRYQVTQFGKPVTLSCSQTLNHNVMYWYQQKSSQAPKLLFHYYDKDFNNEADTPDNFQSRRPNTSFCFLDIRSPGLGDTAMYLCATSRDGGLAGGGQFFGPGTRLTVL.

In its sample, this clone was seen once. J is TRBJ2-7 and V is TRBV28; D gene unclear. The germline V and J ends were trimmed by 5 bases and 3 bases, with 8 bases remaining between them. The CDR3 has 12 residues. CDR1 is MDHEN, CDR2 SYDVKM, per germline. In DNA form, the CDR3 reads TGTGCCAGCAGTATCAACGGCTACGAGCAGTACTTC. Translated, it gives CASSINGYEQYF.

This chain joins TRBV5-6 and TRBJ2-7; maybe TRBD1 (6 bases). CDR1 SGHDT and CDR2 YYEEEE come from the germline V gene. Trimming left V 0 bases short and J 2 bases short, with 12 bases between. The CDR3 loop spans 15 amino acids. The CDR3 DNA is TGTGCCAGCAGCTTGGGACCAGGGGCCCCCTACGAGCAGTACTTC. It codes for CASSLGPGAPYEQYF.

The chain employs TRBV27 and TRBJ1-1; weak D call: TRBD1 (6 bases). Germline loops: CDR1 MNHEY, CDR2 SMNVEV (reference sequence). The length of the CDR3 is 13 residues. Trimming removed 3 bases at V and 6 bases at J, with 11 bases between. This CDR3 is CASSFGTPSEAFF. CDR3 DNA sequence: TGTGCCAGCAGTTTCGGGACACCCTCTGAAGCTTTCTTT.

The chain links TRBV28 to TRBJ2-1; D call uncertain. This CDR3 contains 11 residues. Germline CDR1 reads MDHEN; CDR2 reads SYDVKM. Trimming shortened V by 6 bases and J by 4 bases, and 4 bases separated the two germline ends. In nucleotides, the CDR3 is TGTGCCAGCAGACTTTACAATGAGCAGTTCTTC. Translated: CASRLYNEQFF.

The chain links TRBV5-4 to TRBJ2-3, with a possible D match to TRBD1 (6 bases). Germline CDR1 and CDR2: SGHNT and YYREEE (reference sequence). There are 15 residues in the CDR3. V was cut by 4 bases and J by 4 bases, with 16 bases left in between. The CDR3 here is CASSEGLQGPDTQYF. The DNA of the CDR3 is TGTGCCAGCAGCGAGGGGCTACAGGGCCCAGATACGCAGTATTTT.

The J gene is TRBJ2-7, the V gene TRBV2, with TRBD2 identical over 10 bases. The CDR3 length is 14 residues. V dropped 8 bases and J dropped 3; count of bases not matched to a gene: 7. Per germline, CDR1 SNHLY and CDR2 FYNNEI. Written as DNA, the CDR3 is TGTGCCAGCTCGGGTAGCGGGGGGTTCTACGAGCAGTACTTC. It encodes CASSGSGGFYEQYF.

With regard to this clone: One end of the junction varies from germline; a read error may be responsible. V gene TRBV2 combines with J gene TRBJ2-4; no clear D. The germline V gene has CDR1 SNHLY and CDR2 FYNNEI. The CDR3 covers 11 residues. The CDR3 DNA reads TGTGCCAGCAGCGGAGACCCCCCACCACACTTC. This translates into CASSGDPPPHF.

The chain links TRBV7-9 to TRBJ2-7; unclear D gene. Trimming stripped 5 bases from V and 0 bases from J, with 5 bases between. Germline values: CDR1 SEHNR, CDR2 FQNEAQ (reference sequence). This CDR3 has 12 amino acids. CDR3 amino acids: CASSGPSYEQYF. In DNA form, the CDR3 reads TGTGCCAGCAGCGGTCCCTCCTACGAGCAGTACTTC.

CDR3 loop: CASSFPGEPRGDTQYF. The CDR3 region has the DNA TGTGCCAGCAGTTTTCCTGGTGAGCCTAGAGGAGATACGCAGTATTTT. The chain is built from TRBV28 and TRBJ2-3; D not resolved. The CDR3 length is 16 residues. Germline V lookup: CDR1 MDHEN, CDR2 SYDVKM. Deletions cut 3 bases from V and 5 bases from J, with 18 bases between.

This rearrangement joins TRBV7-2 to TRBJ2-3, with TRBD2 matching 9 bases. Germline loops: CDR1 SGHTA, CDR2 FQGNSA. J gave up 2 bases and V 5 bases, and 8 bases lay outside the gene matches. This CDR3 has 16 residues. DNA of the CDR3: TGTGCCAGCAGCACAACAAGCGGGAGGTTCACAGATACGCAGTATTTT. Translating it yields CASSTTSGRFTDTQYF. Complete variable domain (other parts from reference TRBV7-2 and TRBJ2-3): GAGVSQSPSNKVTEKGKDVELRCDPISGHTALYWYRQSLGQGLEFLIYFQGNSAPDKSGLPSDRFSAERTGGSVSTLTIQRTQQEDSAVYLCASSTTSGRFTDTQYFGPGTRLTVL.

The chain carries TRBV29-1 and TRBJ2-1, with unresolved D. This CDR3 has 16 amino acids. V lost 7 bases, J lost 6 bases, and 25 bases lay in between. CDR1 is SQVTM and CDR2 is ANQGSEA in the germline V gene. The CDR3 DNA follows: TGCAGCGCACCTATACCCGGTAGGGCGGCGACCAATGAGCAGTTCTTC. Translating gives CSAPIPGRAATNEQFF.

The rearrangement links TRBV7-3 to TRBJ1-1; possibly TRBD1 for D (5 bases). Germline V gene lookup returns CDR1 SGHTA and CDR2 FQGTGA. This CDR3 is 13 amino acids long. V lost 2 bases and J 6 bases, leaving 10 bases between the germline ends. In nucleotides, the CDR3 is TGTGCCAGCAGCTTAGGGGGAGGCGCTGAAGCTTTCTTT. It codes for CASSLGGGAEAFF. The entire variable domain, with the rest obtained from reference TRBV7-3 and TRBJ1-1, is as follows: GAGVSQTPSNKVTEKGKYVELRCDPISGHTALYWYRQSLGQGPEFLIYFQGTGAADDSGLPNDRFFAVRPEGSVSTLKIQRTERGDSAVYLCASSLGGGAEAFFGQGTRLTVV.

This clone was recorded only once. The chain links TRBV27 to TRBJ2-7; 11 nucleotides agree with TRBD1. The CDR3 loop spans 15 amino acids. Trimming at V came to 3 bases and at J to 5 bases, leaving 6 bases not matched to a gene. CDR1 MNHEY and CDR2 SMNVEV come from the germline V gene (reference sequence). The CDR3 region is CASSFQGTGGDEQYF. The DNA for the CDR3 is TGTGCCAGCAGTTTTCAAGGGACAGGGGGAGACGAGCAGTACTTC.

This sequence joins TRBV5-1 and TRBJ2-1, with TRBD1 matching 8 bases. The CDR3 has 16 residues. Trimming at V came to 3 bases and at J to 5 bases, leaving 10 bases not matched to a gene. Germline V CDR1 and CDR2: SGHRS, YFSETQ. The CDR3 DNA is TGCGCCAGCAGCTCCAATACGCCGGGACAGGACAATGAGCAGTTCTTC. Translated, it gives CASSSNTPGQDNEQFF.

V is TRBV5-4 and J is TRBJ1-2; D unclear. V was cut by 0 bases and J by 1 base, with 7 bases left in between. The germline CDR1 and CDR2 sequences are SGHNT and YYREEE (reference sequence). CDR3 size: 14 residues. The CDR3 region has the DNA TGTGCCAGCAGCTTGGCCGGACTTAACTATGGCTACACCTTC. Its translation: CASSLAGLNYGYTF. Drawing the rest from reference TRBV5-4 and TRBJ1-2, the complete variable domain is ETGVTQSPTHLIKTRGQQVTLRCSSQSGHNTVSWYQQALGQGPQFIFQYYREEENGRGNFPPRFSGLQFPNYSSELNVNALELDDSALYLCASSLAGLNYGYTFGSGTRLTVV.

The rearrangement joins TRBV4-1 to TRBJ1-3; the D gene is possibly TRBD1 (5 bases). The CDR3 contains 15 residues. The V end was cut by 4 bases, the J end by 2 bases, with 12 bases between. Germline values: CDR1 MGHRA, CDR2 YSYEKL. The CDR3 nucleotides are TGCGCCAGCAGCCCTTTTTCAGGGACTGGAAACACCATATATTTT. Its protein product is CASSPFSGTGNTIYF.

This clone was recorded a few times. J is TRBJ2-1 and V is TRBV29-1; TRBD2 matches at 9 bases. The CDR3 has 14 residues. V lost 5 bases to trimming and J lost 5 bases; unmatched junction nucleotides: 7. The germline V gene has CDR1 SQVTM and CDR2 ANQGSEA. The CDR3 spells CSVSSGSWDNEQFF. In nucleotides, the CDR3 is TGCAGCGTTAGTAGCGGGAGCTGGGACAATGAGCAGTTCTTC.

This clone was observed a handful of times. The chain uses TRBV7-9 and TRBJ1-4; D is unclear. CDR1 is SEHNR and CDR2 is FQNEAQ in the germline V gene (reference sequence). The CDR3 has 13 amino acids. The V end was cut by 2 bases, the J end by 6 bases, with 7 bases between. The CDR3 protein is CASSLTLDEKLFF. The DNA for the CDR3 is TGTGCCAGCAGCTTAACCCTCGATGAAAAACTGTTTTTT.

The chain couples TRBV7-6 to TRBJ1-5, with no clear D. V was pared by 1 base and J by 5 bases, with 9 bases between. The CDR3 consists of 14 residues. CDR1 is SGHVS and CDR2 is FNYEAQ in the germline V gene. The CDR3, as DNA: TGTGCCAGCAGCTTAGGCGGGTTGGATCAGCCCCAGCATTTT. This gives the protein CASSLGGLDQPQHF.

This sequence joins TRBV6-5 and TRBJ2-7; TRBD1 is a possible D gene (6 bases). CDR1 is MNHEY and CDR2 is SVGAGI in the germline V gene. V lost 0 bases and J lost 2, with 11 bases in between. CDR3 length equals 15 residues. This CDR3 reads CASSYSLQGTYEQYF. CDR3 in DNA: TGTGCCAGCAGTTACTCGTTACAGGGCACCTACGAGCAGTACTTC.

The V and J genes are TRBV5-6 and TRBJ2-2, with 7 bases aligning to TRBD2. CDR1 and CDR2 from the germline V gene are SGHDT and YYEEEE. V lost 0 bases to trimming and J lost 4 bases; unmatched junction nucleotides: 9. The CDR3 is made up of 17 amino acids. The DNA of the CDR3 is TGTGCCAGCAGCTTGGTCTGGCTAGCGGAGACCACCGGGGAGCTGTTTTTT. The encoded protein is CASSLVWLAETTGELFF.

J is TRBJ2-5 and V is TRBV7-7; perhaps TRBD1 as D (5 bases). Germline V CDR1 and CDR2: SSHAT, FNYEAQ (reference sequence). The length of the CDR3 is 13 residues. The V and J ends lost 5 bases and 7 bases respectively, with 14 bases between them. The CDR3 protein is CASSLTSQGTQYF. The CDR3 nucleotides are TGTGCCAGCAGCCTTACAAGTCAGGGGACCCAGTACTTC.

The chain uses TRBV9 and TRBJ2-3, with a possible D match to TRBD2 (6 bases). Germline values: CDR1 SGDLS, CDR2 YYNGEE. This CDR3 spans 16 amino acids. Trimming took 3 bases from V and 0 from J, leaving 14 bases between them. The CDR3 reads CASSGGTGGSTDTQYF. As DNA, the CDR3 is TGTGCCAGCAGCGGGGGGACTGGGGGTAGCACAGATACGCAGTATTTT. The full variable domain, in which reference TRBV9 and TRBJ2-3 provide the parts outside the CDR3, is DSGVTQTPKHLITATGQRVTLRCSPRSGDLSVYWYQQSLDQGLQFLIQYYNGEERAKGNILERFSAQQFPDLHSELNLSSLELGDSALYFCASSGGTGGSTDTQYFGPGTRLTVL.

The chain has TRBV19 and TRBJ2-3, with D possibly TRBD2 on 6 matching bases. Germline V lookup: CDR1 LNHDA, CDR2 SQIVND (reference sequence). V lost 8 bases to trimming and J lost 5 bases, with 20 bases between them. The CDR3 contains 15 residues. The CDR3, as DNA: TGTGCCAGTGGCTTTATAGCGGTATCGGGAGATACGCAGTATTTT. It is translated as CASGFIAVSGDTQYF.